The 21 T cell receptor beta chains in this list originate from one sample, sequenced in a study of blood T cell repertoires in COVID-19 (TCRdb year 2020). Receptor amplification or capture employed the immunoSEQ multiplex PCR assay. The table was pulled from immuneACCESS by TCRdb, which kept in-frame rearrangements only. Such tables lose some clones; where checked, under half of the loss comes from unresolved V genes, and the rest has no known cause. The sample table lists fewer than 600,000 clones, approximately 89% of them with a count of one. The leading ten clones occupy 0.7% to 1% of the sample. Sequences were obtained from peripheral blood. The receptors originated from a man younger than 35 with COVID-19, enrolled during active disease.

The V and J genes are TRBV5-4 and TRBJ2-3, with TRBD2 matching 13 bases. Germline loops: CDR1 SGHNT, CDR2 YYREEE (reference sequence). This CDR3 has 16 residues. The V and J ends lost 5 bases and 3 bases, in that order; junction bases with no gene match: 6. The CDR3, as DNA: TGTGCCAGCAGTAATCCGGGACTAGCGGGGACAGATACGCAGTATTTT. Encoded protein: CASSNPGLAGTDTQYF.

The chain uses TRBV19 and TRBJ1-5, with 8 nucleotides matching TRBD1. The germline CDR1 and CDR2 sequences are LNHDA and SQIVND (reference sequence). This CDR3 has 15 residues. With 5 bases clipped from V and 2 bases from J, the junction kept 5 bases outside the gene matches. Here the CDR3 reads CASSVMTGGNQPQHF. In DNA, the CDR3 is TGTGCCAGTAGTGTAATGACAGGGGGCAATCAGCCCCAGCATTTT.

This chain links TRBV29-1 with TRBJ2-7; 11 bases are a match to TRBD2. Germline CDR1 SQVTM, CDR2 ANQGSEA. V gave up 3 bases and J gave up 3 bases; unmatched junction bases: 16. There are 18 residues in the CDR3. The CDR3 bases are TGCAGCGTTGAGACCAAACCCGGGACTAGCGGAGGGGGCTACGAGCAGTACTTC. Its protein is CSVETKPGTSGGGYEQYF.

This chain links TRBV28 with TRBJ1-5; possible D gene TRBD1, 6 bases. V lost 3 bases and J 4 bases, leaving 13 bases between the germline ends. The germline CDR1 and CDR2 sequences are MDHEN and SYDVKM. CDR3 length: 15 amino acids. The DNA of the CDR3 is TGTGCCAGCAGTTTGAGGGAGAGGGGGAATCAGCCCCAGCATTTT. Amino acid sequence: CASSLRERGNQPQHF.

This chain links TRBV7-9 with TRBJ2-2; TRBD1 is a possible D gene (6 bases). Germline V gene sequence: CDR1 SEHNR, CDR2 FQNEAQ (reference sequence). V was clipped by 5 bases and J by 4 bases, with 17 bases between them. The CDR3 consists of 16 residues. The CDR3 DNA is TGTGCCAGCAGCCCTACGTCAGGGGATCGCACCGGGGAGCTGTTTTTT. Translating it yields CASSPTSGDRTGELFF.

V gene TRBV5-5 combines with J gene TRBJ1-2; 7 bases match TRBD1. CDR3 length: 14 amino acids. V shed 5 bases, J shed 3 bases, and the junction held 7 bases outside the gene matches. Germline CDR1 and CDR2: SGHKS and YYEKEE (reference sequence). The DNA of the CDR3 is TGTGCCAGCAGTCACCAGGGGGGCTACTATGGCTACACCTTC. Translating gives CASSHQGGYYGYTF.

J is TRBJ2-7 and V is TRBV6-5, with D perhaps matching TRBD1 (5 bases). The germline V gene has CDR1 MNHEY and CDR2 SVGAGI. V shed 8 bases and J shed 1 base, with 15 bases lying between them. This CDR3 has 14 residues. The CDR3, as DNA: TGTGCCAGCGGACGTCTTGGGGCGTCCTACGAGCAGTACTTC. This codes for CASGRLGASYEQYF.

The CDR3 bases are TGCGCCAGCAGCCAATGGGTACCGGGGGACTCCTATAATTCACCCCTCCACTTT. This encodes CASSQWVPGDSYNSPLHF. The V gene is TRBV4-1, the J gene TRBJ1-6, with TRBD1 as a possible D gene (5 bases). From germline, CDR1 is MGHRA and CDR2 YSYEKL. This CDR3 has 18 residues. With 2 bases removed from V and 0 bases from J, the gap between germline ends came to 14 bases.

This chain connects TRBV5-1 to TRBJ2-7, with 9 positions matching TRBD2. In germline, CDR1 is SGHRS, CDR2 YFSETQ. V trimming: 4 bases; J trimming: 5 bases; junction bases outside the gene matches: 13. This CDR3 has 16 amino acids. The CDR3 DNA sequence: TGCGCCAGCAGCACGGGGGATCTAGCGGGATCTGACGAGCAGTACTTC. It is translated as CASSTGDLAGSDEQYF.

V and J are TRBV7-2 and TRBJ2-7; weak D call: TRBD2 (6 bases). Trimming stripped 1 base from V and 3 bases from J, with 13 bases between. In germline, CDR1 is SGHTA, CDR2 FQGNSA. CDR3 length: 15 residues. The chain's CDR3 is CASSLGAGTFYEQYF. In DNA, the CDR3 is TGTGCCAGCAGCTTAGGAGCGGGCACCTTCTACGAGCAGTACTTC.

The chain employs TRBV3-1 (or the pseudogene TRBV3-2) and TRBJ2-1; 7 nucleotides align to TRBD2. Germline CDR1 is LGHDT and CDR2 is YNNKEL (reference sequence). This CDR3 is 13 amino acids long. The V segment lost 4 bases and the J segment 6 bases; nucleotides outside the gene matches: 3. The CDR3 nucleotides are TGTGCCAGCAGCCGCGGGACTACCAATGAGCAGTTCTTC. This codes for CASSRGTTNEQFF.

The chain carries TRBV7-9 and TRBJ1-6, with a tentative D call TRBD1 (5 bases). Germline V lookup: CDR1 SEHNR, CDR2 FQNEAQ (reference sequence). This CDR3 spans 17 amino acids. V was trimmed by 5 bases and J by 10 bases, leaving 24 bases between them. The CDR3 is CASSPAGRGAAGSPLHF. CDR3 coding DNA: TGTGCCAGCAGCCCCGCGGGGAGAGGGGCGGCTGGCTCACCCCTCCACTTT.

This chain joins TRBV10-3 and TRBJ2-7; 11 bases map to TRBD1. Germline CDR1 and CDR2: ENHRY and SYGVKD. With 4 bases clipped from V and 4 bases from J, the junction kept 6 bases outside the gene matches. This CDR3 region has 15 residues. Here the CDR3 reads CAISGGTGGRYEQYF. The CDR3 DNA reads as TGTGCCATCAGTGGGGGGACAGGGGGGCGGTACGAGCAGTACTTC.

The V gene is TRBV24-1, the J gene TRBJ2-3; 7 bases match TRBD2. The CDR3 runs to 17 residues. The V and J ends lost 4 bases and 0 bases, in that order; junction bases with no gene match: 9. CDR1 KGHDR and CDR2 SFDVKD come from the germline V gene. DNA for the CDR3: TGTGCCACCAGTGACCACACAGCGGGGCTTAGCACAGATACGCAGTATTTT. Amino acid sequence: CATSDHTAGLSTDTQYF.

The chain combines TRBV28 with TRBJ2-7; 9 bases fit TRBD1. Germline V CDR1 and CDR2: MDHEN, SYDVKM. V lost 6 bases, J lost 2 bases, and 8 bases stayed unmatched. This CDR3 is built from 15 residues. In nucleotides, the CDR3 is TGTGCCAGCAGCCGTGCCGGGACAGGGACCTACGAGCAGTACTTC. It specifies CASSRAGTGTYEQYF.

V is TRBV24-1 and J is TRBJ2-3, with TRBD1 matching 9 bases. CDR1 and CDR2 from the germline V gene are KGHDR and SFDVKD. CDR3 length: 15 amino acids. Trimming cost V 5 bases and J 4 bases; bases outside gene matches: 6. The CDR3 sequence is CATSGGTGPPDTQYF. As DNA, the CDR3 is TGTGCCACCAGTGGCGGGACAGGGCCCCCAGATACGCAGTATTTT.

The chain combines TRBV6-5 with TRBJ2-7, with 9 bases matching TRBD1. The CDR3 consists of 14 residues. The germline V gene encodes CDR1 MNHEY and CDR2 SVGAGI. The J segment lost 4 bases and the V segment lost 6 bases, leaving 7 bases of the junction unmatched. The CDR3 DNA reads TGTGCCAGCAGGTCAGGGACAGGGATTTACGAGCAGTACTTC. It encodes CASRSGTGIYEQYF.

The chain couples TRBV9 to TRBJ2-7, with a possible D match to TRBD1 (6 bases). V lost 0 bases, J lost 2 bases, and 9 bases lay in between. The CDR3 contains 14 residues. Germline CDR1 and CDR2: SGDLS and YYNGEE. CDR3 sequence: CASSVGDIAYEQYF. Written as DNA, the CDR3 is TGTGCCAGCAGCGTAGGGGACATAGCCTACGAGCAGTACTTC.

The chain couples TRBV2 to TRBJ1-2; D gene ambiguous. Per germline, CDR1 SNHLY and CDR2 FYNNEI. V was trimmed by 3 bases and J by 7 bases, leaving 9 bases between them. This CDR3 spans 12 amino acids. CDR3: CASSERSSGYTF. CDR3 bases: TGTGCCAGCAGTGAGAGAAGTTCTGGCTACACCTTC.

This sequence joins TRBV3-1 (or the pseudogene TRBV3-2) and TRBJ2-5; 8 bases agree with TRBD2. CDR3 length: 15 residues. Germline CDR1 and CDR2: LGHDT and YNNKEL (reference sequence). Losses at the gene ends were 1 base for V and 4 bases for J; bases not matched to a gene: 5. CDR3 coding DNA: TGTGCCAGCAGCCAAGCCCGGACTAGCTTAGAGACCCAGTACTTC. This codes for CASSQARTSLETQYF.

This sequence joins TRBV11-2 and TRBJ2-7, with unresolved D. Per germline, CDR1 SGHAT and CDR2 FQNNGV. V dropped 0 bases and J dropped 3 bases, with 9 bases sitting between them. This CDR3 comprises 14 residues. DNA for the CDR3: TGTGCCAGCAGCTTAGAACAGAGCCGCTACGAGCAGTACTTC. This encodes CASSLEQSRYEQYF.